The clone carrying this TCR beta chain showed up many times. Its antigen is currently unknown. The library attached unique molecular identifiers to individual cDNA molecules. TCRdb re-analysed the RACE reads in MiXCR, keeping a single row per CDR3 protein. The data show some 84,000 distinct CDR3 sequences, with about 10% seen just once and approximately 3.5% held by the top ten. Germline loops: CDR1 MGHRA, CDR2 YSYEKL. Trimming took 0 bases from V and 5 from J, leaving 17 bases between them. The CDR3 length is 16 residues. This entry is derived from a study of human T cells and chemical hapten exposure. Overall study: Across its approximately 25 weeks, the study gave patients weekly diphenylcyclopropenone doses to the scalp. Women made up most patients, who had alopecia areata, totalis or universalis. Findings of the study overall: No shift was seen in TCRs above 1 in 1000 frequency with DPC sensitization.

Sample time point: patch test 3, about 24 weeks after DPC sensitization. The treatment: therapeutic diphenylcyclopropenone sensitization with weekly scalp DPC. Sequenced material: whole blood, taken in connection with sensitization to the hapten diphenylcyclopropenone (DPC). The TCR sequence derives from a woman aged 45-60 years with alopecia areata. Some clones in this sample may be carry-over from other donors' samples. This chain uses TRBV4-1 with TRBJ2-7; D is undetermined. DNA for the CDR3: TGCGCCAGCAGCCAAGAACTTCAGGCGACCCGGAACGAGCAGTACTTC. Amino acid sequence: CASSQELQATRNEQYF.